This is a list of T cell receptor beta chains from one sample in a study of Ad26.COV2.S vaccination and SARS-CoV-2 variants. TCRdb keeps only in-frame clones here, not all; method: immunoSEQ multiplex PCR. The table shows hundreds of thousands of clones, with roughly 89% occurring only once. Sequenced here: peripheral blood, sampled in a trial of Ad26.COV2.S vaccine versus placebo. These receptors were obtained from a person aged 18-60 years who received the Ad26.COV2.S COVID-19 vaccine or a placebo. CDR3s include the opening cysteine and the closing phenylalanine or tryptophan.

V gene	CDR3 protein
TRBV5-4	CASSPFGYGYTF
TRBV5-1	CASTSHSPGAIFYGYTF
TRBV30	CAWSPSPEWGAKNIQYF
TRBV5-1	CASSLDVSRVGTEAFF
TRBV28	CASATGFTPYGYTF
TRBV15	CATSRDPTEGKLFF
TRBV15	CATSRRDRAVYGYTF
TRBV28	CASSLKGYGYTF
TRBV7-2	CASSLRRRVRTGELFF
TRBV6-1	CASSEALETQYF
TRBV6-5	CASRLPNNEQFF
TRBV7-9	CASSYNHNEQFF